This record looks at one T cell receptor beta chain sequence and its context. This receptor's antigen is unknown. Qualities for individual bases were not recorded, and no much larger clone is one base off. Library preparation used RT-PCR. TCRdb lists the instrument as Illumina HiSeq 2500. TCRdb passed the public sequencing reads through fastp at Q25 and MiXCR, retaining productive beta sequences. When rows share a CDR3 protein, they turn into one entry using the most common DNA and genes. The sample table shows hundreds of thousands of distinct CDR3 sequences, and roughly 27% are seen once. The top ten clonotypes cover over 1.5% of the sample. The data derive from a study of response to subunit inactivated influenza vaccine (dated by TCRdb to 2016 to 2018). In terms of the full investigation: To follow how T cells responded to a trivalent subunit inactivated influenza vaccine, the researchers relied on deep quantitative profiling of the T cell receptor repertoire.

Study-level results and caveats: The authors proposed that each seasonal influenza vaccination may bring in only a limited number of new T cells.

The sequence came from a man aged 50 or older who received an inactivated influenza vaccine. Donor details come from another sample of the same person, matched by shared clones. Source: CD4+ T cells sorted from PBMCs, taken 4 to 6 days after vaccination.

Read as DNA, the sequence is TGTGCCAGCAGTGGGGACAGGGGACTCTACAATGAGCAGTTCTTC. Its protein product is CASSGDRGLYNEQFF. Rearrangement joined TRBV12-3 or TRBV12-4 to TRBJ2-1; TRBD1 lines up with 10 middle nucleotides. V trim: 5 bases; J trim: 3 bases; unmatched bases: 4. From cysteine to phenylalanine, the CDR3 is 15 amino acids long. The only DNA kept is the CDR3, 45 bases in frame from the first base.